This TCR beta chain was captured in a study of shared clonotypes between healthy human individuals. Overall study: The plates for each donor numbered three CD4 naive, three CD4 memory, two CD8 naive and one CD8 memory.

With 4 bases removed from V and 0 bases from J, the gap between germline ends came to 16 bases. Germline lookup yields CDR1 ENHRY and CDR2 SYGVKD. This CDR3 comprises 16 residues. The data were produced by immunoSEQ multiplex PCR, yet TCRdb's version contains in-frame clones alone and is incomplete. The data show fewer than 2.5 million clones, with over 85% seen just once and 0.36% held by the top ten. This sequence joins TRBV10-3 and TRBJ2-7, with D possibly TRBD1 on 6 matching bases. The clonotype was recovered from a man aged 18-30 years in good health. Some clones in this sample may be carry-over from other donors' samples. The sample comprised naive CD4+ T cells from PBMCs. Noted subset: CD45RA+ positively selected. The CDR3 loop reads CAISGATGFYSYEQYF. In DNA, the CDR3 is TGTGCCATCAGTGGGGCCACAGGGTTTTACTCCTACGAGCAGTACTTC.